Presented here are 28 T cell receptor beta chains from one specimen sequenced in a study of early T cells in non-severe SARS-CoV-2 infection. Each CDR3 protein is one row after TCRdb ran MiXCR on the 5' RACE reads. Altogether some 19,000 distinct CDR3 sequences are present, roughly 4.6% being singletons, with the ten largest covering about 7.2%. The sequencing sample was made of whole blood. The receptors were gathered from an adult who was a healthcare worker with PCR-confirmed SARS-CoV-2 infection or an uninfected control (not recorded which).

This clonotype counts as medium-sized. The chain couples TRBV20-1 to TRBJ2-7; no definite D call. V shed 5 bases and J shed 6 bases, with 17 bases lying between them. Germline-derived CDR1 and CDR2 are DFQATT and SNEGSKA (reference sequence). There are 13 residues in the CDR3. The CDR3 reads CSAVRRAPGEQYF. CDR3 coding DNA: TGCAGTGCTGTCCGACGGGCCCCTGGCGAGCAGTACTTC.

This clonotype counts as medium-sized. The J gene is TRBJ2-5, the V gene TRBV6-2 or TRBV6-3; no firm D call. The CDR3 is made up of 14 amino acids. CDR1 and CDR2 (germline): MNHEY, SVGEGT. Trimming removed 0 bases from V and 5 bases from J, with 10 bases in between. DNA for the CDR3: TGTGCCAGCAGTTACTCGCTGGAGATCGAGACCCAGTACTTC. It is translated as CASSYSLEIETQYF.

This clonotype was detected many times. This sequence joins TRBV19 and TRBJ1-5; D perhaps matches TRBD1 (6 bases). The germline gives CDR1 LNHDA, CDR2 SQIVND (reference sequence). V lost 4 bases, J lost 6 bases, and 19 bases lay in between. This CDR3 is 16 amino acids long. The CDR3, as DNA: TGTGCCAGTAGTACTCTCTCGTCCGGAGGGGGTCAGCCCCAGCATTTT. This codes for CASSTLSSGGGQPQHF.

This clonotype was observed many times. This rearrangement joins TRBV20-1 to TRBJ2-3; D is undetermined. The CDR3 totals 11 residues. Germline V lookup: CDR1 DFQATT, CDR2 SNEGSKA (reference sequence). Trimming removed 5 bases at V and 2 bases at J, with 5 bases between. The CDR3 DNA reads as TGCAGTGCTGGGCACACAGATACGCAGTATTTT. This sequence encodes CSAGHTDTQYF.

This clonotype showed up many times. This CDR3 reads CASSVIPSGGYNEQFF. Here the CDR3 DNA reads TGTGCCAGCAGCGTGATCCCGAGCGGGGGATACAATGAGCAGTTCTTC. The V and J genes are TRBV9 and TRBJ2-1, with 8 bases matching TRBD2. Germline values: CDR1 SGDLS, CDR2 YYNGEE. The CDR3 sequence is 16 residues long. Germline trimming cut 2 bases from V and 4 bases from J; bases unmatched to any gene: 8.

This clonotype was detected many times. V and J are TRBV7-3 and TRBJ2-2, with D perhaps TRBD1 (6 bases). V lost 4 bases to trimming and J lost 7 bases, with 13 bases between them. From germline, CDR1 is SGHTA and CDR2 FQGTGA. The CDR3 spans 14 residues. CDR3 region: CASSSTGLNGELFF. The CDR3 nucleotides read TGTGCCAGCAGCTCTACAGGGTTGAACGGGGAGCTGTTTTTT.

The chain carries TRBV7-2 and TRBJ2-5; D is undetermined. The CDR3 consists of 13 residues. Per the germline V gene, CDR1 is SGHTA and CDR2 is FQGNSA. Trimming removed 5 bases from V and 0 bases from J, with 7 bases in between. In nucleotides, the CDR3 is TGTGCCAGCAGCCCCTTACACCAAGAGACCCAGTACTTC. This gives the protein CASSPLHQETQYF.

The rearrangement links TRBV13 to TRBJ1-2, with 9 bases fitting TRBD1. The V gene end was trimmed by 5 bases and the J gene end by 6 bases; junction bases not matched to a gene: 13. CDR1 and CDR2 (germline): PRHDT, FYEKMQ (reference sequence). CDR3 length equals 16 residues. The CDR3 DNA is TGTGCCAGCAGCAAAAGAGTAACAGGGGGCGCTGATGGCTACACCTTC. It specifies CASSKRVTGGADGYTF. Based on the CDR3 plus reference TRBV13 and TRBJ1-2, the full variable domain is AAGVIQSPRHLIKEKRETATLKCYPIPRHDTVYWYQQGPGQDPQFLISFYEKMQSDKGSIPDRFSAQQFSDYHSELNMSSLELGDSALYFCASSKRVTGGADGYTFGSGTRLTVV.

This clonotype was seen at least ten times. The V call is TRBV25-1, the J call TRBJ1-6, with a tentative D call TRBD1 (5 bases). Germline CDR1 MGHDK, CDR2 SYGVNS. V was pared by 7 bases and J by 8 bases, with 12 bases between. The CDR3 extends over 13 amino acids. The CDR3 region is CASTDSGHSPLHF. For the CDR3, the DNA is TGTGCCAGCACCGACAGTGGGCATTCACCCCTCCACTTT.

This clonotype was observed at least ten times. The rearrangement links TRBV5-1 to TRBJ2-7, with TRBD1 as a possible D gene (6 bases). CDR1 SGHRS and CDR2 YFSETQ come from the germline V gene. V dropped 4 bases and J dropped 2 bases, with 13 bases sitting between them. This CDR3 comprises 14 residues. For the CDR3, the DNA is TGCGCCAGCAGCCCCCTTGGGGGCACCTACGAGCAGTACTTC. This encodes CASSPLGGTYEQYF.

This clonotype was counted many times. The chain links TRBV9 to TRBJ1-1; D uncertain. Trimming shortened V by 2 bases and J by 3 bases, and 8 bases separated the two germline ends. The CDR3 length is 13 residues. The germline V gene encodes CDR1 SGDLS and CDR2 YYNGEE. This chain's CDR3 is CASSVLQHTEAFF. DNA for the CDR3: TGTGCCAGCAGCGTCTTACAGCACACTGAAGCTTTCTTT.

Ten or more counts support this clonotype. The chain employs TRBV7-9 and TRBJ1-6; 7 nucleotides align to TRBD1. The CDR3 covers 13 residues. Germline CDR1 reads SEHNR; CDR2 reads FQNEAQ (reference sequence). Trimming at V came to 5 bases and at J to 9 bases, leaving 4 bases not matched to a gene. The CDR3 region is CASSQGTASPLHF. The CDR3 DNA is TGTGCCAGCAGCCAAGGGACAGCTTCACCCCTCCACTTT.

This clonotype was observed many times. This chain uses TRBV2 with TRBJ2-1, with TRBD2 matching over 8 bases. Germline assignment: CDR1 SNHLY and CDR2 FYNNEI. CDR3 length equals 17 residues. V lost 0 bases, J lost 12 bases, and 16 bases stayed unmatched. The CDR3 DNA sequence: TGTGCCAGCAGTGAAGCGGCCCCGGGGGGGCAGTTTGTAAGGCAGTTCTTC. It translates to CASSEAAPGGQFVRQFF.

This clonotype was recorded many times. The CDR3 DNA is TGTGCCAGCAGCTTTGGACTAGCAACGCAAGAGACCCAGTACTTC. Translating gives CASSFGLATQETQYF. The V and J genes are TRBV5-6 and TRBJ2-5, with 8 bases aligning to TRBD2. J lost 2 bases, V lost 2 bases, and 5 bases had no gene match. The CDR3 is 15 residues long. Germline V CDR1 and CDR2: SGHDT, YYEEEE.

This chain links TRBV11-2 with TRBJ2-1; 7 positions match TRBD2. V was clipped by 0 bases and J by 7 bases; unmatched bases: 3. The CDR3 covers 14 residues. Germline CDR1 and CDR2: SGHAT and FQNNGV. The CDR3 nucleotides are TGTGCCAGCAGCTTAGACAGACTAGCAAATGAGCAGTTCTTC. Protein sequence: CASSLDRLANEQFF.

This clonotype was recorded at least ten times. The chain couples TRBV20-1 to TRBJ2-7, with a tentative D call TRBD1 (6 bases). The CDR3 is 13 residues long. CDR1 and CDR2 (germline): DFQATT, SNEGSKA (reference sequence). The V and J ends lost 3 bases and 3 bases respectively, with 12 bases between them. The DNA for the CDR3 is TGCAGTGCTAGTCAGGGGCCCGACTACGAGCAGTACTTC. It yields the protein CSASQGPDYEQYF.

In this sample, this clonotype turned up many times. The chain links TRBV4-3 to TRBJ2-3; TRBD2 matches at 12 bases. The J segment lost 6 bases and the V segment lost 0 bases, leaving 4 bases of the junction unmatched. CDR3 length: 16 amino acids. Looked up from germline, CDR1 is LGHNA and CDR2 is YSLEER. The CDR3 sequence: CASSQETSGGADTQYF. The CDR3, as DNA: TGCGCCAGCAGCCAAGAGACTAGCGGGGGAGCGGATACGCAGTATTTT.

This clonotype was found a few times. The chain carries TRBV12-3 or TRBV12-4 and TRBJ1-6, with D hard to call. The CDR3 spans 13 residues. Trimming left V 4 bases short and J 9 bases short, with 10 bases between. Here the CDR3 DNA reads TGTGCCAGCAGTTCAGTTGTAGGTTCACCCCTCCACTTT. It translates to CASSSVVGSPLHF.

This clonotype was seen ten or more times. V is TRBV10-2 and J is TRBJ2-3; 9 nucleotides line up with TRBD2. V trimming: 7 bases; J trimming: 3 bases; junction bases outside the gene matches: 2. The CDR3 length is 13 residues. Germline CDR1 reads WSHSY; CDR2 reads SAAADI. The CDR3: CASTLAGTDTQYF. The CDR3, as DNA: TGCGCCAGCACCCTAGCGGGGACAGATACGCAGTATTTT.

This clonotype occurred many times. The V gene is TRBV19, the J gene TRBJ1-5; the D gene is possibly TRBD1 (6 bases). The CDR3 totals 15 residues. The ends were cut back, 9 bases at V and 6 bases at J, with 21 bases in the middle. The V gene's germline CDR1 is LNHDA and CDR2 SQIVND (reference sequence). The CDR3 spells CASHLRDEGVQPQHF. The DNA of the CDR3 is TGTGCCAGCCATCTCCGGGACGAGGGGGTTCAGCCCCAGCATTTT.

This clonotype has ten or more counts. The genes are TRBV7-8 and TRBJ1-1; unclear D gene. Germline-derived CDR1 and CDR2 are SGHVS and FQNEAQ. The V end lost 7 bases, the J end lost 4 bases, and 16 bases lay between the germline ends. This CDR3 has 14 residues. The CDR3 spells CASTKMGRATEAFF. The CDR3 region has the DNA TGTGCCAGCACTAAAATGGGGAGAGCCACTGAAGCTTTCTTT.

This clonotype was detected ten times or more. The chain links TRBV12-3 or TRBV12-4 to TRBJ2-3; D is possibly TRBD2 (7 bases). V lost 2 bases and J lost 3, with 15 bases in between. CDR3 size: 16 residues. The DNA of the CDR3 is TGTGCCAGCAGTTTATTTCGGGGGGCCGTTACAGATACGCAGTATTTT. Encoded protein: CASSLFRGAVTDTQYF.

This clonotype is deemed medium-sized. The DNA for the CDR3 is TGTGCCAGCAGCTCTCCCACCGAGAACATTCAGTACTTC. Residues: CASSSPTENIQYF. The gene calls are TRBV9 and TRBJ2-4; no clear D gene. Trimming took 4 bases from V and 7 from J, leaving 12 bases between them. CDR1 is SGDLS, CDR2 YYNGEE, per germline. The CDR3 is 13 amino acids.

J is TRBJ1-2 and V is TRBV4-3; D is perhaps TRBD1 (5 bases). Germline CDR1 and CDR2: LGHNA and YSLEER. V lost 4 bases to trimming and J lost 4 bases, with 13 bases between them. The CDR3 length is 14 residues. Written as DNA, the CDR3 is TGCGCCAGCAGCCTTGTCACCGGGACCTATGGCTACACCTTC. Amino acid sequence: CASSLVTGTYGYTF.

This clonotype occurred many times. V usage is TRBV30 and J usage is TRBJ1-1, with TRBD1 matching 8 bases. The trim removed 5 bases at V and 8 bases at J, leaving 10 bases unmatched. The CDR3 is made up of 13 amino acids. Germline V gives CDR1 GTSNPN, CDR2 SVGIG (reference sequence). The CDR3 sequence is CAWRRTRDREAFF. As DNA, the CDR3 is TGTGCCTGGCGACGTACCCGGGACAGGGAAGCTTTCTTT.

By sample fraction, this clonotype is medium-sized. The chain employs TRBV11-3 and TRBJ1-1; D is perhaps TRBD1 (5 bases). This CDR3 contains 16 residues. Looked up from germline, CDR1 is SGHNT and CDR2 is YENEEA. The V end lost 5 bases, the J end lost 0 bases, and 16 bases lay between the germline ends. CDR3 amino acids: CASSHSTGRMNTEAFF. The CDR3 nucleotides are TGTGCCAGCAGCCACTCAACGGGACGGATGAACACTGAAGCTTTCTTT.

This clonotype was counted many times. The chain joins TRBV2 to TRBJ2-2; D not resolved. The CDR3 is 13 residues long. V shed 3 bases and J shed 3 bases, with 5 bases lying between them. Germline CDR1 is SNHLY and CDR2 is FYNNEI. The CDR3, as DNA: TGTGCCAGCAGTGAGGAGCACACCGGGGAGCTGTTTTTT. It translates to CASSEEHTGELFF.

This clonotype was counted between two and nine times. V is TRBV5-4 and J is TRBJ1-5; 7 bases line up with TRBD1. CDR3 length equals 15 residues. The ends lost 0 bases at V and 3 bases at J; junction bases unmatched: 3. Germline CDR1 SGHNT, CDR2 YYREEE (reference sequence). DNA for the CDR3: TGTGCCAGCAGCTTGGCGGGACAGCACAATCAGCCCCAGCATTTT. It translates to CASSLAGQHNQPQHF.